This T cell receptor (beta chain) was found in a study of OX40 agonist ivuxolimab in advanced cancers. Study in general: An agonistic human IgG2 monoclonal antibody against OX40 (CD134) was given. It was permissible to have had prior anti-PD-1, anti-PD-L1 or anti-CTLA-4 therapy, and approximately 38% had some. Three patients, one with hepatocellular carcinoma and two with cutaneous melanoma, responded partially. Study-wide results and caveats: CD8+ T cells (on average) carried more expanded clones than CD4+ T cells.

In regard to this clone: The antigen is not known.

Libraries were prepared by immunoSEQ multiplex PCR; TCRdb keeps only in-frame clonotypes and omits some of them. This table holds roughly 86,000 clones, 85% to 95% found once. Germline V CDR1 and CDR2: SGHKS, YYEKEE (reference sequence). V trimming: 4 bases; J trimming: 6 bases; junction bases outside the gene matches: 13. This CDR3 has 15 residues. The sequences come from CD4+ or CD8+ T cells sorted from blood, collected in a trial of the OX40 agonist ivuxolimab. The gene calls are TRBV5-5 and TRBJ2-7; 7 nucleotides agree with TRBD1. The source is an adult with an advanced solid tumor such as melanoma, head and neck, liver or kidney cancer. The CDR3 is CASSPMTGLEGEQYF. As DNA, the CDR3 is TGTGCCAGCAGCCCAATGACAGGGCTAGAGGGCGAGCAGTACTTC.